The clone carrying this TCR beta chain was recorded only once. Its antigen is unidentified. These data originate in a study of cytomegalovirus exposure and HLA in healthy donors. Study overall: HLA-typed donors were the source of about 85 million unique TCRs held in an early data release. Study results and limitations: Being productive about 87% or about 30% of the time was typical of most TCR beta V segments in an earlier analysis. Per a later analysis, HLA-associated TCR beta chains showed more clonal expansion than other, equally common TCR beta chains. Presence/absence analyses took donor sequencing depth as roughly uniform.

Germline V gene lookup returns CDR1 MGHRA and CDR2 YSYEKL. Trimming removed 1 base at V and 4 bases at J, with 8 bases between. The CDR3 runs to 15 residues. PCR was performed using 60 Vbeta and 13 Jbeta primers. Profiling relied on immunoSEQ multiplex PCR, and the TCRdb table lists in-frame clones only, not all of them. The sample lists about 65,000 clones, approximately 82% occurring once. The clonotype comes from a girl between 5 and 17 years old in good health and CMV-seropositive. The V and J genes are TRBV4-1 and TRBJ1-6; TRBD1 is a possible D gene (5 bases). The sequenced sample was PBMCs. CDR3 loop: CASSQAGNYNSPLHF. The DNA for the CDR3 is TGCGCCAGCAGCCAAGCAGGGAATTATAATTCACCCCTCCACTTT.